The 16 T cell receptor beta chains in this list originate from one sample, sequenced in a study of blood T cell repertoires in COVID-19. Produced via immunoSEQ multiplex PCR; TCRdb's table is partial and in-frame only. This repertoire shows around 440,000 clones, around 88% found once; its top ten account for 10% to 15%. Sequencing was performed on peripheral blood. Receptor source: a woman between 50 and 59 years old with COVID-19, enrolled during active disease.

The V and J genes are TRBV7-8 and TRBJ2-7, with 7 bases lining up with TRBD2. After removal of 5 bases from V and 5 bases from J, the junction contained 6 bases not matched to a gene. Germline assignment: CDR1 SGHVS and CDR2 FQNEAQ. This CDR3 has 13 residues. DNA for the CDR3: TGTGCCAGCAGCATTCACGGGGGGAACGAGCAGTACTTC. Protein sequence: CASSIHGGNEQYF.

This chain links TRBV2 with TRBJ2-7; TRBD1 matches at 9 bases. Germline CDR1 and CDR2: SNHLY and FYNNEI. This CDR3 spans 15 amino acids. The V gene end was trimmed by 6 bases and the J gene end by 4 bases; junction bases not matched to a gene: 10. CDR3 DNA sequence: TGTGCCAGCAGCGCCCGGACAGGGGTCGTTTACGAGCAGTACTTC. Translated: CASSARTGVVYEQYF.

This chain joins TRBV28 and TRBJ2-3; 8 bases map to TRBD1. The ends lost 6 bases at V and 2 bases at J; junction bases unmatched: 4. This CDR3 spans 14 amino acids. The germline CDR1 and CDR2 sequences are MDHEN and SYDVKM. The CDR3 DNA reads TGTGCCAGCAGCGTACAGGGGGTCACAGATACGCAGTATTTT. Translated: CASSVQGVTDTQYF.

The rearrangement uses TRBV4-2 and TRBJ2-1, with 8 bases aligning to TRBD2. Germline lookup yields CDR1 LGHNA and CDR2 YNFKEQ. This CDR3 region has 12 residues. V shed 4 bases and J 9 bases; nucleotides not matched to a gene: 2. Here the CDR3 DNA reads TGTGCCAGCAGCCGTCTAGCGGGTGAGCAGTTCTTC. Encoded protein: CASSRLAGEQFF.

The chain uses TRBV27 and TRBJ1-6; 12 bases fit TRBD1. In germline, CDR1 is MNHEY, CDR2 SMNVEV (reference sequence). With V trimmed by 6 bases and J by 1 base, 10 bases remained unmatched. The CDR3 consists of 19 residues. The CDR3 nucleotides read TGTGCCAGCAGACCCGGGACAGGGGGCCTCTATTCCTATAATTCACCCCTCCACTTT. This gives the protein CASRPGTGGLYSYNSPLHF.

The chain joins TRBV6-1 to TRBJ2-7; D is possibly TRBD2 (6 bases). Germline-derived CDR1 and CDR2 are MNHNS and SASEGT. This CDR3 region has 16 residues. Deletions cut 0 bases from V and 6 bases from J, with 18 bases between. The CDR3 DNA reads TGTGCCAGCAGTGAAGCTGTCACGCGGGGATATCTCGAGCAGTACTTC. Protein: CASSEAVTRGYLEQYF.

V usage is TRBV19 and J usage is TRBJ2-7; 9 positions agree with TRBD2. V trimming: 10 bases; J trimming: 1 base; junction bases outside the gene matches: 17. CDR3 length: 17 amino acids. Germline values: CDR1 LNHDA, CDR2 SQIVND (reference sequence). The CDR3 here is CATLTRMLAGLSYEQYF. CDR3 coding DNA: TGTGCCACCCTAACGAGAATGCTAGCGGGGCTATCCTACGAGCAGTACTTC.

The chain employs TRBV28 and TRBJ2-5; unclear D gene. V lost 6 bases to trimming and J lost 3 bases, with 11 bases between them. Germline assignment: CDR1 MDHEN and CDR2 SYDVKM. This CDR3 has 13 amino acids. The CDR3 spells CASRSTWEETQYF. The CDR3 DNA is TGTGCCAGCAGGTCGACTTGGGAAGAGACCCAGTACTTC.

CDR3 coding DNA: TGTGCCAGCAGCTTCGACACCAACTCCTATAATTCACCCCTCCACTTT. The encoded protein is CASSFDTNSYNSPLHF. The rearrangement uses TRBV11-1 and TRBJ1-6; no clear D gene. This CDR3 region has 16 residues. V dropped 3 bases and J dropped 0 bases, with 9 bases sitting between them. Germline CDR1 is SGHAT and CDR2 is FQDESV (reference sequence).

The chain links TRBV10-2 to TRBJ1-3; 8 bases fit TRBD1. In germline, CDR1 is WSHSY, CDR2 SAAADI. V shed 6 bases, J shed 4 bases, and the junction held 5 bases outside the gene matches. The CDR3 extends over 14 amino acids. CDR3 nucleotides: TGCGCCAGCAGAGACAGGGGATCCGGAAACACCATATATTTT. Its translation: CASRDRGSGNTIYF.

J is TRBJ1-5 and V is TRBV21-1; the tabulated D call, TRBD1, remains unverified against the DNA. TRBV21-1 is listed as a pseudogene. The CDR3 consists of 20 residues. DNA for the CDR3: TGTGCCAGCAGCAAGCTGAGGCGGGGACAGACTGATCCAAGCAATCAGCCCCAGCATTTT. Translated: CASSKLRRGQTDPSNQPQHF.

The V call is TRBV3-1 (or the pseudogene TRBV3-2), the J call TRBJ1-5; TRBD1 matches at 9 bases. CDR3 size: 15 residues. J gave up 2 bases and V 4 bases, and 3 bases lay outside the gene matches. Germline CDR1 LGHDT, CDR2 YNNKEL (reference sequence). CDR3 in amino acids: CASSPTGGRNQPQHF. For the CDR3, the DNA is TGTGCCAGCAGCCCGACAGGGGGGCGCAATCAGCCCCAGCATTTT.

The chain recombines TRBV25-1 with TRBJ1-4, with D perhaps TRBD1 (6 bases). The germline V and J ends were trimmed by 6 bases and 4 bases, with 12 bases remaining between them. Germline loops: CDR1 MGHDK, CDR2 SYGVNS. The CDR3 loop spans 14 amino acids. For the CDR3, the DNA is TGTGCCAGCAGCAAGACAGGAGGTAATGAAAAACTGTTTTTT. As protein: CASSKTGGNEKLFF.

The chain couples TRBV28 to TRBJ1-1, with D hard to call. This CDR3 spans 11 amino acids. Germline V lookup: CDR1 MDHEN, CDR2 SYDVKM. The CDR3 loop is CGAIRNTEAFF. In DNA form, the CDR3 reads TGTGGGGCAATTCGAAACACTGAAGCTTTCTTT.

The genes are TRBV28 and TRBJ1-4, with D uncertain. Germline assignment: CDR1 MDHEN and CDR2 SYDVKM. CDR3 length: 15 amino acids. V lost 7 bases and J lost 9, with 21 bases in between. CDR3 in DNA: TGTGCCAGCATACGCACCCGGGAGCTAGGGCAAAAACTGTTTTTT. This sequence encodes CASIRTRELGQKLFF.

The rearrangement joins TRBV5-4 to TRBJ2-3; 9 bases match TRBD1. Germline V gene lookup returns CDR1 SGHNT and CDR2 YYREEE (reference sequence). V gave up 2 bases and J gave up 4 bases; unmatched junction bases: 5. The CDR3 has 15 residues. The CDR3 sequence: CASSFLTGGPDTQYF. The CDR3 DNA reads as TGTGCCAGCAGCTTCTTAACAGGGGGCCCAGATACGCAGTATTTT.